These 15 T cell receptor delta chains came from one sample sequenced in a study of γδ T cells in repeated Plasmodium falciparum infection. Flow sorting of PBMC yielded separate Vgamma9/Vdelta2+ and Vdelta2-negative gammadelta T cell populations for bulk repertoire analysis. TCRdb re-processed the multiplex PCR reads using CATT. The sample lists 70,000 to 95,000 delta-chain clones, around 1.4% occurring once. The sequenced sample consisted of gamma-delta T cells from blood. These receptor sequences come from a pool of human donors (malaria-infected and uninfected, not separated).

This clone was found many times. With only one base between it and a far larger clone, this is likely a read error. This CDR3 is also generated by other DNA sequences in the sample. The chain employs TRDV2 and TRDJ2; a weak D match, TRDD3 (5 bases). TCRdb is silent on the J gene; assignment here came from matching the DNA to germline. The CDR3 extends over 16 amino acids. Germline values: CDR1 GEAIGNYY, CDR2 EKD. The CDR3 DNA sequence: TGTGCCTGTGACATAATTGGGGTGGGAGAGACAGCGCAACTCTTCTTT. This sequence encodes CACDIIGVGETAQLFF.

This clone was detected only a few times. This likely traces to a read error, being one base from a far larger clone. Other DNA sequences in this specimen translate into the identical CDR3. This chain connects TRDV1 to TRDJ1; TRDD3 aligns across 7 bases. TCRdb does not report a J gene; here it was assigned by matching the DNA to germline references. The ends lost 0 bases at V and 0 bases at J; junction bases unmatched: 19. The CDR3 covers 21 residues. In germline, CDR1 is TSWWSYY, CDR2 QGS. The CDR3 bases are TGTGCTCTTGGGGAACTTGTACCCCCCCGAGGATGTGGGATACACACCGATAAACTCATCTTT. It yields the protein CALGELVPPRGCGIHTDKLIF.

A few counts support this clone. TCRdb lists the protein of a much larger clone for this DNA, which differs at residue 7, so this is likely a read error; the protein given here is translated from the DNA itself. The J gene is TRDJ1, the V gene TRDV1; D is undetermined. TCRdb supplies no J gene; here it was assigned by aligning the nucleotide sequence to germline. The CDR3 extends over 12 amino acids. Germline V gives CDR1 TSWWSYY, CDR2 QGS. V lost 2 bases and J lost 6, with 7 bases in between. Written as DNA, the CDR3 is TGTGCTCTTGGGGAATTGCAGTATAAACTCATCTTT. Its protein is CALGELQYKLIF.

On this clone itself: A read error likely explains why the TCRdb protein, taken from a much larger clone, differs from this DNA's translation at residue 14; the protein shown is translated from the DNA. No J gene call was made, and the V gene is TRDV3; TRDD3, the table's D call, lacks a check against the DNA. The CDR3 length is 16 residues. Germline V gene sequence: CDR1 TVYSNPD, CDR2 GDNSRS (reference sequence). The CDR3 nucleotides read TGTGCCTTTGCCCCATGCACTGGGGGATTGACGGATAAACCCATCTTT. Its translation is CAFAPCTGGLTDKPIF.

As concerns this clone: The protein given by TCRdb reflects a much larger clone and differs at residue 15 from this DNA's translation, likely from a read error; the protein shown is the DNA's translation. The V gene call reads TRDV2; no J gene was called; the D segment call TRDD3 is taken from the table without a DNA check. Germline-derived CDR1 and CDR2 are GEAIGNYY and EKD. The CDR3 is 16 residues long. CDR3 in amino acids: CACDTVGDSLPRPLTF. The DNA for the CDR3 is TGTGCCTGTGACACAGTGGGGGATAGCCTACCCAGACCCCTGACCTTT.

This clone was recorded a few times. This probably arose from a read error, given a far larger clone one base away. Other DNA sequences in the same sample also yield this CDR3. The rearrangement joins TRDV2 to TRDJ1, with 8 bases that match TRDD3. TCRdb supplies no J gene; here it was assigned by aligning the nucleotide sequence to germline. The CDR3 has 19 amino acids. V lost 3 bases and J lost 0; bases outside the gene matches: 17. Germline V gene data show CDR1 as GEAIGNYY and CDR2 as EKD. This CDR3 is CACDAITGGYPEYTDKLIF. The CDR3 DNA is TGTGCCTGTGACGCAATTACTGGGGGGTACCCGGAGTACACCGATAAACTCATCTTT.

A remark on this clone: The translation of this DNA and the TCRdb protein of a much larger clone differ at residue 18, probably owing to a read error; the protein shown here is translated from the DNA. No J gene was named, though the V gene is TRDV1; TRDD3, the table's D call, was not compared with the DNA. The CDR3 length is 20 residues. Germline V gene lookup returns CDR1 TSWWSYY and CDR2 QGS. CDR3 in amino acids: CALGNPSRGRWGVPTDKPIF. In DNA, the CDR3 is TGTGCTCTTGGGAACCCATCACGGGGGAGATGGGGGGTCCCCACCGATAAACCCATCTTT.

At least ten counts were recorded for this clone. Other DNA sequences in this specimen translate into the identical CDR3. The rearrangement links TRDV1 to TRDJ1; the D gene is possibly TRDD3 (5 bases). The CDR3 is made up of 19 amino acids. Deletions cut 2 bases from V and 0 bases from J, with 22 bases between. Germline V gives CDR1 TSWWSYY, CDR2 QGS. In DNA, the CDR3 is TGTGCTCTTGGGGAATGTAGGGACCCATGGGGTGCCAACACCGATAAACTCATCTTT. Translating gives CALGECRDPWGANTDKLIF.

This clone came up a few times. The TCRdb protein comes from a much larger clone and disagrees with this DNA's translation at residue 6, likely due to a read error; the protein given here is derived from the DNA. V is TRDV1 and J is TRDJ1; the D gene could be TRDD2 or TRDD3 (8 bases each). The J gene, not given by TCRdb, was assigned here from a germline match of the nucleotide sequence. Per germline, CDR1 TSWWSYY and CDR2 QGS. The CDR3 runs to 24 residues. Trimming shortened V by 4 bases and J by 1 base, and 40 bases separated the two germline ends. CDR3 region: CALGASSYQRMYWGPLPATDKLIF. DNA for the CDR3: TGTGCTCTTGGGGCTTCTTCCTACCAGAGAATGTACTGGGGGCCCCTCCCTGCCACCGATAAACTCATCTTT.

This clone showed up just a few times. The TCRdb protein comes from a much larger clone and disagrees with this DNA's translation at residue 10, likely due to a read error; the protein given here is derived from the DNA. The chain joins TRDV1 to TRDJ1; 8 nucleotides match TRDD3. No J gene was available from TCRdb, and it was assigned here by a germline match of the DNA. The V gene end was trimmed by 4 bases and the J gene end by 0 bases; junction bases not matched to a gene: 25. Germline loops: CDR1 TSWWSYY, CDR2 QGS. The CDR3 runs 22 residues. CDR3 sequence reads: CALGAPSTVGLGAKSYTDKLIF. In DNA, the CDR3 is TGTGCTCTTGGGGCACCTTCCACCGTAGGACTGGGGGCTAAATCCTACACCGATAAACTCATCTTT.

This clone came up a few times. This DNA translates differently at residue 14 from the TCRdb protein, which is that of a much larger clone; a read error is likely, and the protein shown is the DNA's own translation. The DNA for the CDR3 is TGTGCTCTTGGGGAACCCCAACCTCTTCCCGGATGGGGGGTACGGACCGATAAACTCATCTTT. Its translation is CALGEPQPLPGWGVRTDKLIF. V usage is TRDV1 and J usage is TRDJ1; perhaps TRDD3 as D (6 bases). Assignment of the J gene here rests on matching the DNA to germline, because TCRdb gives none. Germline values: CDR1 TSWWSYY, CDR2 QGS. The CDR3 is 21 residues long. Trimming removed 1 base at V and 2 bases at J, with 29 bases between.

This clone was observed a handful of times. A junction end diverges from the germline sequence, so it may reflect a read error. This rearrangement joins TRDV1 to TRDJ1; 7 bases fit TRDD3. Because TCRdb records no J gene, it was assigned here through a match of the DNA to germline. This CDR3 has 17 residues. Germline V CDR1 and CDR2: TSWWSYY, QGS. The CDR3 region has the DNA TGTGCTCTTAGGGAACCCGTCGTACTGGGGCCTGGCGATAAACTCATCTTT. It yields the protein CALREPVVLGPGDKLIF.

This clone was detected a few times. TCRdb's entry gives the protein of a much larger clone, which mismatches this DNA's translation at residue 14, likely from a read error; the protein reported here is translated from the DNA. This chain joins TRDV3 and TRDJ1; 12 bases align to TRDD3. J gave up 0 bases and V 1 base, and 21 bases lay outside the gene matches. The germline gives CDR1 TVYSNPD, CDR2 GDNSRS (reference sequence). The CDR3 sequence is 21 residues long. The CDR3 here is CAFKSAAATGGYRVYTDKLIF. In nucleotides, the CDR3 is TGTGCCTTTAAATCGGCGGCGGCGACTGGGGGATACAGGGTGTACACCGATAAACTCATCTTT.

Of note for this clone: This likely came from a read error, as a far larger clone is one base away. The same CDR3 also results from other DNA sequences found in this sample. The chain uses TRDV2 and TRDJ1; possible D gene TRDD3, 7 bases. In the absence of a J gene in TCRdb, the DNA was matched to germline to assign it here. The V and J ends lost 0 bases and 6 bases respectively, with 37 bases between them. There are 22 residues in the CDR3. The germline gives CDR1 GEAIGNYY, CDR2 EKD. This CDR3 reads CACDTRLPSNYTGDPRGYKLIF. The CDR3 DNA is TGTGCCTGTGACACCCGCCTCCCTTCCAACTATACTGGGGATCCCCGAGGATATAAACTCATCTTT.

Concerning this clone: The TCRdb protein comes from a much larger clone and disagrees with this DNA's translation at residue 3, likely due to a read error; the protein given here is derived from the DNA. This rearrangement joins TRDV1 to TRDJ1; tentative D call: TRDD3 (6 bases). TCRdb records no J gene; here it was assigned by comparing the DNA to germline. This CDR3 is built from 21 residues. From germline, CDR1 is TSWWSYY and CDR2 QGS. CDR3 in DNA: TGTGCTCCTGGGGAACTAAGTACCTACGCCTTCAACATGCCGTACACCGATAAACTCATCTTT. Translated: CAPGELSTYAFNMPYTDKLIF.